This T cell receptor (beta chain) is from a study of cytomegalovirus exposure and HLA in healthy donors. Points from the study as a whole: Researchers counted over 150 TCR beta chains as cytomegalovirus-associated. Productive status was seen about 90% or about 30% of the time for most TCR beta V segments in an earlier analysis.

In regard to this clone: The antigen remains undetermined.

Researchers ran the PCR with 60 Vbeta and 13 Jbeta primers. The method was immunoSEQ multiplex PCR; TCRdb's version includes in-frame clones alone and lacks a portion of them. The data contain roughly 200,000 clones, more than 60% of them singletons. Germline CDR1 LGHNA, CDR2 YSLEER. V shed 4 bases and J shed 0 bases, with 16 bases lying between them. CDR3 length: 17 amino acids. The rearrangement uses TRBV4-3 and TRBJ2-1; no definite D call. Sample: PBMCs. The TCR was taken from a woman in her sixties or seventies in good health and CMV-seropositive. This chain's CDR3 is CASSRQRLLSSYNEQFF. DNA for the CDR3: TGCGCCAGCAGCCGGCAGCGACTGCTGAGCTCCTACAATGAGCAGTTCTTC.